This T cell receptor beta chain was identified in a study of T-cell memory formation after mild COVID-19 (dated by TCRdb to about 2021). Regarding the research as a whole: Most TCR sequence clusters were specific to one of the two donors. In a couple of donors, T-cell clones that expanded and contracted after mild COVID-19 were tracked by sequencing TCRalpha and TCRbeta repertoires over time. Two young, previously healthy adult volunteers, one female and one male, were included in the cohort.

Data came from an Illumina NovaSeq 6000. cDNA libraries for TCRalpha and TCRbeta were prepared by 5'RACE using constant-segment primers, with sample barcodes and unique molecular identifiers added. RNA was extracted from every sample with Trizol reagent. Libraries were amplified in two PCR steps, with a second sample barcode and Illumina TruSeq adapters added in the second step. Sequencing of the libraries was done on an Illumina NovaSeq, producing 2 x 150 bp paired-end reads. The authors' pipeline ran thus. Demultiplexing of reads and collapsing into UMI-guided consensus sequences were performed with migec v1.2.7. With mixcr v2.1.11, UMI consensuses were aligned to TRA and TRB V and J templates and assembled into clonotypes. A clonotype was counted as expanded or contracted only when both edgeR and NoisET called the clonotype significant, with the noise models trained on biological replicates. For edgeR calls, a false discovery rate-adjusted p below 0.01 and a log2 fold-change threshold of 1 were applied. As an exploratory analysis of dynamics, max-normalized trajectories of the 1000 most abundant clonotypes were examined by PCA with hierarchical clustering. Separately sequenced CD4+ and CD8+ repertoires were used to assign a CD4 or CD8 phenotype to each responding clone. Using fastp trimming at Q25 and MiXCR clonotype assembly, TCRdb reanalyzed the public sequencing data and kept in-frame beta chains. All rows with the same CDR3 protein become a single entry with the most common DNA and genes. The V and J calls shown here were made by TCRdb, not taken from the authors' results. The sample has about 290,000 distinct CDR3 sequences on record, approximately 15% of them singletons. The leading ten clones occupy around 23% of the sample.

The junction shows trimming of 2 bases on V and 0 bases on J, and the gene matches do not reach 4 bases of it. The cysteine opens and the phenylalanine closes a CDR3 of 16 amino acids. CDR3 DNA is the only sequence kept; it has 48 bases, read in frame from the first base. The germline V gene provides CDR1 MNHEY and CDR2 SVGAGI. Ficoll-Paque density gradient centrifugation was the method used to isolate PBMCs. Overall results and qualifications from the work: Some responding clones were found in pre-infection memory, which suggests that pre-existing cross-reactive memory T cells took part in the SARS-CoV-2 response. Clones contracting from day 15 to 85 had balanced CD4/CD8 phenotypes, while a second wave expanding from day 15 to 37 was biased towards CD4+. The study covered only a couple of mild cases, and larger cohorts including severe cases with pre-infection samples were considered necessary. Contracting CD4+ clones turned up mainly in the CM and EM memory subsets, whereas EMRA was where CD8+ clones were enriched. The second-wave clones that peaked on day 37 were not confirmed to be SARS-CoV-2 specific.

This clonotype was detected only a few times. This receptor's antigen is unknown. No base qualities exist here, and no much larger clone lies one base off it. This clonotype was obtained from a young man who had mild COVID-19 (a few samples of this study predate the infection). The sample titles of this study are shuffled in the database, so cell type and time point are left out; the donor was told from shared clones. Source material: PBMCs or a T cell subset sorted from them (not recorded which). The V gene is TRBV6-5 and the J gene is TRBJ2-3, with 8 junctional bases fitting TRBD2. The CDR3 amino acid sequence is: CASSYKGLGSTDTQYF. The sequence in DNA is TGTGCCAGCAGTTACAAGGGACTAGGGAGCACAGATACGCAGTATTTT.